The clone carrying this T cell receptor beta chain occurred a few times. The entry originates in a study of beta chain features in type 1 diabetes. Investigators reverse transcribed all isolated RNA, so they sequenced expressed TCRB transcripts. The assay was immunoSEQ multiplex PCR, and TCRdb's table has in-frame clones only and misses some. The data hold hundreds of thousands of clones, with 9.6% observed a single time. The CDR3 extends over 13 amino acids. Germline V gene sequence: CDR1 SNHLY, CDR2 FYNNEI. Trimming took 6 bases from V and 5 from J; bases not matched to a gene: 4. The source of this sequence is a woman under 30 in good health. The material sequenced was naive CD4+ T cells from blood. The chain combines TRBV2 with TRBJ1-1, with 9 bases lining up with TRBD1. The CDR3 nucleotides are TGTGCCAGCAGACCTGACAGGGGGACTGAAGCTTTCTTT. Protein: CASRPDRGTEAFF. Based on the CDR3 plus reference TRBV2 and TRBJ1-1, the full variable domain is EPEVTQTPSHQVTQMGQEVILRCVPISNHLYFYWYRQILGQKVEFLVSFYNNEISEKSEIFDDQFSVERPDGSNFTLKIRSTKLEDSAMYFCASRPDRGTEAFFGQGTRLTVV.